This is a list of T cell receptor beta chains from one sample in a study of blood T cells in healthy people across ages. Each CDR3 protein is one row after TCRdb ran MiXCR on the 5' RACE reads. The sample has about 1.8 million distinct CDR3 sequences, 40% to 55% seen once. Sequencing used blood. These receptors all stem from a woman aged 40-49 years in good health. Each CDR3 is given without its conserved first and last residue.

>TRBJ1-2|TRBV7-2
ASSLASEGRDRGYT
>TRBJ2-5|TRBV27
ASSLDSGPLQETQY
>TRBJ2-7|TRBV6-2/TRBV6-3
ATAGLMGPYEQY
>TRBJ2-5|TRBV12-3/TRBV12-4
ASSNTGTSQEETQY
>TRBJ1-4|TRBV28
ATGPNEKLF
>TRBJ2-5|TRBV4-3
ASSQRFQPETQY
>-|TRBV15
ATSSGGYNEQY
>TRBJ2-5|TRBV6-2/TRBV6-3
ASSYGHSLSAGETQY
>TRBJ2-1|TRBV6-5
ASSYSTSGEQF
>TRBJ2-7|TRBV7-2
ASSFLGRGAGEQY
>TRBJ2-1|TRBV6-6
ASSASDRSDEQF
>TRBJ1-4|TRBV6-4
ASPLPHTEGKSTNEKLF
>TRBJ2-7|TRBV29-1
SVTEGAYEQY
>TRBJ2-7|TRBV2
ASMRTFSSYEQY
>TRBJ2-7|TRBV27
ASSFRGYEQY
>TRBJ2-1|TRBV10-3
AISEVAGDRNEQF
>TRBJ2-3|TRBV5-1
ASSLHGLAGASTDTQY
>TRBJ2-5|TRBV20-1
SASTDRVETQY
>-|TRBV20-1
SADPSTSGWETQY
>TRBJ1-6|TRBV20-1
SAWDHNSPLH
>TRBJ1-1|TRBV4-3
ASSQVGTGRTEAF
>TRBJ2-5|TRBV6-5
ASSWRASGLKKTQY
>TRBJ2-7|TRBV6-5
AISPGQGSYEQY
>TRBJ1-2|TRBV12-3/TRBV12-4
ASSTRDSSNYGYT
>TRBJ1-4|TRBV12-3/TRBV12-4
ASSSDRVGEKLF
>TRBJ2-1|TRBV4-3
VSSQAWGTGNNEQF
>TRBJ2-3|TRBV12-3/TRBV12-4
ASISTGGVTDTQY
>TRBJ2-3|TRBV12-3/TRBV12-4
ASVSGSSTDTQY
>TRBJ1-5|TRBV28
ASSPDALNQPQH
>TRBJ2-1|TRBV7-6
ASRPTGGPFYNEQF
>-|TRBV20-1
SASRGRRGYEQY
>TRBJ2-3|TRBV5-1
ASSLGRSGDSSTDTQY
>TRBJ2-5|TRBV24-1
ATSDEGVGETQY
>TRBJ1-2|TRBV7-2
ASSLPHSLGGYT
>TRBJ2-7|TRBV6-6
ASSNRGDGAYEQY
>TRBJ1-2|TRBV6-6
ASSYADTANYGYT
>TRBJ2-3|TRBV20-1
SAPQNSGSNTQY
>TRBJ2-7|TRBV10-1
ASSERAYEQY
>TRBJ2-5|TRBV10-3
AISEVGQGVQY
>TRBJ1-5|TRBV28
ASSLSQYSQH
>TRBJ2-5|TRBV20-1
SASRDLGGETQY
>-|TRBV6-5
ASSGGQGLYEQY
>TRBJ2-3|TRBV4-3
ASSQEVDRLAPGMPQY
>TRBJ2-3|TRBV5-1
ASSPSTGGRTDTQY
>TRBJ2-1|TRBV7-3
ASSLTTGGYNEQF
>TRBJ2-5|TRBV5-6
ASSLGVGMESETQY
>TRBJ2-5|TRBV12-3/TRBV12-4
ASSFGPFSETQY
>TRBJ2-3|TRBV9
ASESDTQY